A selection of T cell receptor beta chains follows, all from one sample in a study of Graves' ophthalmopathy and Graves' hyperthyroidism. TCRdb fed the multiplex PCR reads into MiXCR, producing one record per CDR3 protein. This table has roughly 410,000 distinct CDR3 sequences, less than 20% appearing once. Material: peripheral blood. The receptors derive from a woman aged 18-29 years with stable Graves' hyperthyroidism. Each CDR3 is given with its conserved first and last residue. D genes are given only for firm matches. Size is stated for part of the rows, as once, few or many counts, or as a class when the clone is expanded.

j_call v_call clone_size cdr3_length d_call cdr3_aa cdr3_nt
TRBJ1-6 TRBV5-1 many 15 NA CASSLGLNSLGPLHF TGCGCCAGCAGCTTGGGGCTGAACAGCCTCGGCCCCCTCCACTTT
TRBJ1-5 TRBV20-1 many 15 TRBD1 CSAEIPGQGDQPQHF TGCAGTGCTGAGATTCCGGGACAGGGTGATCAGCCCCAGCATTTT
TRBJ1-5 TRBV6-5 many 14 TRBD1 CASSNRGPYQPQHF TGTGCCAGCAGTAACAGGGGGCCCTATCAGCCCCAGCATTTT
TRBJ1-2 TRBV10-3 many 13 NA CATTLEAPEGYTF TGTGCCACTACCCTGGAGGCCCCGGAGGGCTACACCTTC
TRBJ1-6 TRBV18 NA 14 NA CASSPTGTNSPLHF TGTGCCAGCTCACCCACAGGGACAAATTCACCCCTCCACTTT
TRBJ1-1 TRBV12-3/TRBV12-4 many 12 TRBD1 CANRLNRGGAFF TGTGCCAACAGACTGAACAGGGGCGGGGCTTTCTTT
TRBJ2-7 TRBV7-2 many 14 TRBD2 CASSFSGDSYEQYF TGTGCCAGCAGCTTTAGCGGGGATTCCTACGAGCAGTACTTC
TRBJ2-2 TRBV12-3/TRBV12-4 many 16 TRBD2 CASSSLGGGRTGELFF TGTGCCAGCAGTTCCCTCGGGGGAGGGAGAACCGGGGAGCTGTTTTTT
TRBJ2-4 TRBV20-1 many 14 NA CSPEFVRAKNIQYF TGCAGTCCAGAATTCGTCCGCGCCAAAAACATTCAGTACTTC
TRBJ2-5 TRBV7-2 many 15 TRBD1 CASSFWAGGEETQYF TGTGCCAGCAGCTTTTGGGCAGGGGGCGAAGAGACCCAGTACTTC
TRBJ2-7 TRBV9 many 14 NA CASSGGAGAYEQYF TGTGCCAGCAGTGGGGGGGCAGGAGCCTACGAGCAGTACTTC
TRBJ2-7 TRBV6-1 many 15 TRBD2 CASSEVRGGTYEQYF TGTGCCAGCAGTGAAGTAAGGGGAGGGACCTACGAGCAGTACTTC
TRBJ1-6 TRBV12-3/TRBV12-4 many 15 TRBD1 CASSSRDRGNSPLHF TGTGCCAGCAGTTCCAGGGACAGGGGAAATTCACCCCTCCACTTT
TRBJ2-2 TRBV24-1 few 16 TRBD1 CATSDPDRENTGELFF TGTGCCACCAGTGACCCGGACAGGGAGAACACCGGGGAGCTGTTTTTT
TRBJ1-5 TRBV20-1 many 12 NA CSVEAGEQPQHF TGCAGTGTTGAGGCAGGGGAACAGCCCCAGCATTTT
TRBJ2-7 TRBV6-1 many 14 NA CASTQSGEGYEQYF TGTGCCAGCACCCAGAGCGGAGAGGGTTACGAGCAGTACTTC
TRBJ1-2 TRBV29-1 many 13 TRBD1 CSAGQGIERGYTF TGCAGCGCGGGACAGGGGATCGAGAGGGGCTACACCTTC